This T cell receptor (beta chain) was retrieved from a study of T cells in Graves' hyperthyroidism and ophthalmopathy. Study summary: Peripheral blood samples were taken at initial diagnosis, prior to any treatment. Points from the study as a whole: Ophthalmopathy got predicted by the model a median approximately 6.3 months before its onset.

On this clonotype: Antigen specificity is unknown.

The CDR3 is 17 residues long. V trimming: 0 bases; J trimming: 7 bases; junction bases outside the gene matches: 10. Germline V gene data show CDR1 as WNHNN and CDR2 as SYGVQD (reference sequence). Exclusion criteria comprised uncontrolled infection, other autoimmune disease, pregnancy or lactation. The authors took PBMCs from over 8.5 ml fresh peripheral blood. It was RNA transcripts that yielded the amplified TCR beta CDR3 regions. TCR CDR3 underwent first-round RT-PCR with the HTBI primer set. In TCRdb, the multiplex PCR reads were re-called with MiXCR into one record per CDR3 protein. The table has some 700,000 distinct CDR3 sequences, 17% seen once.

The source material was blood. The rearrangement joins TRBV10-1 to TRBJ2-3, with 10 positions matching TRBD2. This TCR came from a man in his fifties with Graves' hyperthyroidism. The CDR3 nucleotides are TGCGCCAGCAGTGAGTCGCTCAAGCGGGAGGGCAAAAATACGCAGTATTTT. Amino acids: CASSESLKREGKNTQYF.